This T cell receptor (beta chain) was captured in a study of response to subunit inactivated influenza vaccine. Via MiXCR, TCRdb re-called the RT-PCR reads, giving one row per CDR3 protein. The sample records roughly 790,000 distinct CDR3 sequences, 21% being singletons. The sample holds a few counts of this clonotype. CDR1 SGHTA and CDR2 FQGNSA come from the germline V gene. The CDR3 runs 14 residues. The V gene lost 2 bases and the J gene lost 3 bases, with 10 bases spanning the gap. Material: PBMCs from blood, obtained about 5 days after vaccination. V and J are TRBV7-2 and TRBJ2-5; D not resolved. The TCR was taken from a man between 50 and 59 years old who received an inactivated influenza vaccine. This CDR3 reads CASSLSSQEETQYF. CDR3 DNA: TGTGCCAGCAGCTTAAGCTCCCAGGAAGAGACCCAGTACTTC.